The 17 T cell receptor beta chains reported below all come from one sample, sequenced in a study of cytomegalovirus exposure and HLA in healthy donors. Amplification used 60 Vbeta primers and 13 Jbeta primers. TCRdb keeps only in-frame clones here, not all; method: immunoSEQ multiplex PCR. The sample consists of 160,000 or so clones, about 80% of them appearing once. The sample was PBMCs. The receptors shown here come from a man between 25 and 39 years old in good health and CMV-seropositive.

V gene TRBV7-9 combines with J gene TRBJ2-3; 10 bases line up with TRBD2. Per germline, CDR1 SEHNR and CDR2 FQNEAQ (reference sequence). V lost 5 bases to trimming and J lost 2 bases; unmatched junction nucleotides: 7. The CDR3 runs to 16 residues. The CDR3 nucleotides read TGTGCCAGCAGCATAACACTAGCGGGGTCCACAGATACGCAGTATTTT. The encoded protein is CASSITLAGSTDTQYF. Looking up the rest from reference TRBV7-9 and TRBJ2-3 gives the full variable domain: DTGVSQNPRHKITKRGQNVTFRCDPISEHNRLYWYRQTLGQGPEFLTYFQNEAQLEKSRLLSDRFSAERPKGSFSTLEIQRTEQGDSAMYLCASSITLAGSTDTQYFGPGTRLTVL.

For the CDR3, the DNA is TGTGCCAGCAGGGGACAGGGGGCAGGGACCGGGGAGCTGTTTTTT. Its protein is CASRGQGAGTGELFF. J is TRBJ2-2 and V is TRBV6-1, with 12 bases identical to TRBD1. J lost 5 bases, V lost 6 bases, and 4 bases had no gene match. The CDR3 contains 15 residues. Per germline, CDR1 MNHNS and CDR2 SASEGT.

CDR3 loop: CASSSAPEETQYF. The DNA for the CDR3 is TGCGCCAGCAGCTCCGCCCCCGAGGAGACCCAGTACTTC. The chain recombines TRBV5-1 with TRBJ2-5; D gene uncertain. Germline V lookup: CDR1 SGHRS, CDR2 YFSETQ. The germline V and J ends were trimmed by 3 bases and 5 bases, with 11 bases remaining between them. CDR3 length: 13 residues.

The V call is TRBV27, the J call TRBJ2-7; TRBD1 matches 8 bases. CDR3 length equals 17 residues. Germline V gives CDR1 MNHEY, CDR2 SMNVEV (reference sequence). The ends lost 6 bases at V and 5 bases at J; junction bases unmatched: 18. CDR3 loop: CASSSIGGQALRHEQYF. Written as DNA, the CDR3 is TGTGCCAGCAGCTCTATAGGGGGACAGGCCCTTCGGCACGAGCAGTACTTC.

The genes are TRBV7-2 and TRBJ1-5; 8 nucleotides agree with TRBD1. Trimming at V came to 3 bases and at J to 6 bases, leaving 1 base not matched to a gene. The CDR3 runs 13 residues. Germline CDR1 is SGHTA and CDR2 is FQGNSA. The DNA for the CDR3 is TGTGCCAGCAGCTTTGACAGGGGTCAGCCCCAGCATTTT. Translation: CASSFDRGQPQHF.

The V call is TRBV28, the J call TRBJ1-6; the match to TRBD1 covers 8 bases. V trimming: 8 bases; J trimming: 0 bases; junction bases outside the gene matches: 3. Germline loops: CDR1 MDHEN, CDR2 SYDVKM. The CDR3 runs to 15 residues. The CDR3 here is CASHTGGSYNSPLHF. The CDR3 nucleotides read TGTGCCAGCCACACAGGGGGCTCCTATAATTCACCCCTCCACTTT.

The rearrangement joins TRBV27 to TRBJ2-1; D is unclear. The CDR3 is made up of 18 amino acids. Germline-derived CDR1 and CDR2 are MNHEY and SMNVEV (reference sequence). Trimming pared 0 bases from V and 6 bases from J, leaving 21 bases between. The CDR3 nucleotides are TGTGCCAGCAGTTTATCAAGGATTGGAGAGGTGAATCCCAATGAGCAGTTCTTC. This translates into CASSLSRIGEVNPNEQFF.

The rearrangement links TRBV7-3 to TRBJ1-1; no reliable D call. The germline gives CDR1 SGHTA, CDR2 FQGTGA. The CDR3 has 13 residues. V dropped 5 bases and J dropped 11 bases, with 18 bases sitting between them. The CDR3 sequence: CASSLAGSPSAFF. The CDR3 DNA sequence: TGTGCCAGCAGCCTCGCGGGGTCGCCTTCGGCTTTCTTT.

This clone was detected a few times. The V and J genes are TRBV4-1 and TRBJ2-3; tentative D call: TRBD1 (5 bases). V shed 0 bases and J shed 1 base, with 8 bases lying between them. This CDR3 comprises 15 residues. Germline CDR1 reads MGHRA; CDR2 reads YSYEKL. CDR3 sequence: CASSQDGHRTDTQYF. The CDR3 bases are TGCGCCAGCAGCCAAGATGGACACCGCACAGATACGCAGTATTTT.

V gene TRBV30 combines with J gene TRBJ1-3; D perhaps matches TRBD1 (6 bases). Trimming shortened V by 3 bases and J by 2 bases, and 14 bases separated the two germline ends. Germline lookup yields CDR1 GTSNPN and CDR2 SVGIG (reference sequence). This CDR3 contains 15 residues. The CDR3 loop reads CAWRVTGLAGNTIYF. The CDR3 DNA reads as TGTGCCTGGAGAGTTACAGGGTTGGCTGGAAACACCATATATTTT.

This clone occurred a few times. The CDR3 sequence is CASSQEGPRGHGYTF. As DNA, the CDR3 is TGTGCCAGCAGCCAAGAGGGGCCCAGGGGGCATGGCTACACCTTC. The rearrangement joins TRBV4-2 to TRBJ1-2; TRBD1 matches 8 bases. Trimming removed 0 bases from V and 6 bases from J; junction bases left unmatched: 6. Germline assignment: CDR1 LGHNA and CDR2 YNFKEQ. The CDR3 covers 15 residues.

V and J are TRBV6-1 and TRBJ1-6; unclear D gene. The CDR3 length is 12 residues. Looked up from germline, CDR1 is MNHNS and CDR2 is SASEGT. Trimming removed 6 bases at V and 10 bases at J, with 10 bases between. CDR3 region: CASRREESPLHF. CDR3 DNA: TGTGCCAGCAGAAGGGAGGAGTCACCCCTCCACTTT.

V gene TRBV7-2 combines with J gene TRBJ1-1; tentative D call: TRBD1 (5 bases). Per germline, CDR1 SGHTA and CDR2 FQGNSA. V lost 1 base and J 8 bases, leaving 8 bases between the germline ends. This CDR3 has 12 amino acids. For the CDR3, the DNA is TGTGCCAGCAGCTTAGGTGGGGGGGAAGCTTTCTTT. Its protein is CASSLGGGEAFF.

The rearrangement uses TRBV4-1 and TRBJ1-2, with TRBD1 as a possible D gene (6 bases). CDR1 is MGHRA and CDR2 is YSYEKL in the germline V gene. V lost 4 bases and J lost 7, with 19 bases in between. This CDR3 comprises 15 residues. CDR3: CASSPRGGVVSGYTF. The CDR3 DNA is TGCGCCAGCAGCCCCCGAGGGGGGGTAGTTAGTGGCTACACCTTC.

V gene TRBV25-1 combines with J gene TRBJ2-7, with a weak D call TRBD1 (7 bases). CDR1 MGHDK and CDR2 SYGVNS come from the germline V gene. V dropped 4 bases and J dropped 2 bases, with 12 bases sitting between them. CDR3 length: 14 residues. The CDR3, as DNA: TGTGCCAGCAGTGGGGCGGGACAGACCTACGAGCAGTACTTC. This sequence encodes CASSGAGQTYEQYF.

This chain links TRBV7-2 with TRBJ1-3; 8 nucleotides match TRBD1. The CDR3 sequence is 17 residues long. Unmatched junction bases numbered 10, after V lost 6 bases and J lost 0 bases. Germline V gene lookup returns CDR1 SGHTA and CDR2 FQGNSA. DNA for the CDR3: TGTGCCAGCAGTCGGCGCCGACAGGGGAGCTCTGGAAACACCATATATTTT. The encoded protein is CASSRRRQGSSGNTIYF.

The rearrangement links TRBV12-5 to TRBJ1-2, with D tentatively TRBD1 (6 bases). CDR3 size: 14 residues. Trimming took 7 bases from V and 4 from J, leaving 16 bases between them. The V gene's germline CDR1 is LGHNT and CDR2 FRNRAP. Written as DNA, the CDR3 is TGTGCTAGTGCCCTAGACAGGCGAAGCTATGGCTACACCTTC. Translating gives CASALDRRSYGYTF.